Each of the 3 T cell receptor beta chains below was sequenced from the same sample in a study of blood T cell repertoires in COVID-19. The protocol was immunoSEQ multiplex PCR, while the TCRdb copy is restricted to in-frame clones and leaves out a portion. The sample comprises hundreds of thousands of clones, roughly 87% of which are singletons, and about 8.9% rests with the top ten. Sequencing used PBMCs or T cells enriched from blood (not recorded which). These receptors were obtained from a woman under 30 who had recovered from COVID-19.

The chain uses TRBV28 and TRBJ1-2, with 9 bases fitting TRBD1. The CDR3 has 13 amino acids. V dropped 5 bases and J dropped 8; count of bases not matched to a gene: 6. The germline V gene encodes CDR1 MDHEN and CDR2 SYDVKM. The CDR3 is CASSVNRGRGYTF. CDR3 DNA sequence: TGTGCCAGCAGTGTAAACAGGGGGCGCGGCTACACCTTC.

CDR3: CASSWAALNYGYTF. DNA of the CDR3: TGTGCCAGCAGTTGGGCAGCCCTAAACTATGGCTACACCTTC. The chain joins TRBV6-2 or TRBV6-3 to TRBJ1-2; D uncertain. Germline V lookup: CDR1 MNHEY, CDR2 SVGEGT. The V end lost 4 bases, the J end lost 2 bases, and 11 bases lay between the germline ends. CDR3 size: 14 residues.

This chain connects TRBV28 to TRBJ1-2; D perhaps matches TRBD1 (6 bases). Germline assignment: CDR1 MDHEN and CDR2 SYDVKM. The germline V and J ends were trimmed by 4 bases and 7 bases, with 19 bases remaining between them. This CDR3 is 15 amino acids long. The CDR3 DNA reads as TGTGCCAGCAGTTGGCGTGATACAGGGAATTCTGGCTACACCTTC. The encoded protein is CASSWRDTGNSGYTF.